The present entry profiles one TCR beta chain with its context. Its antigen remains unidentified. This sample stems from a study of T cells expressing NK-cell markers (TCRdb year 2020). For the wider study: About eight donors provided sorted CD3+CD56+NKG2C+, CD3+CD56+NKG2C- and CD3+CD56-NKG2C+ T-cell subsets, whose TCR beta-chain repertoires were profiled. The libraries were sequenced on Illumina HiSeq 2000/2500, MiSeq or NextSeq, producing 2 x 150 bp reads. Among the eight sequenced donors, seven were HCMV-seropositive and one was HCMV-seronegative. Randomly selected healthy volunteers, three men and five women, were used as the eight sequenced donors.

General study outcomes and caveats: It remained unclear whether the expanded NKG2C-expressing T cell clones were specific for HCMV antigens. Those dominant clonotypes were again the most abundant among CD3+CD56-NKG2C+ cells in a handful of donors, at about 28.3-65%. In five to seven donors, the dominant CD3+CD56+NKG2C+ clonotypes were found to rank among the top 10 CD8+ clonotypes and to make up 1.0-7.0% of CD8+ T cells.

TCRdb shows the sequencer as Illumina HiSeq 2000. The TCR beta cDNA libraries were made using 5'RACE template switching, a step that added both a universal primer site and unique molecular identifiers. Priming for cDNA synthesis came from the TCR beta constant segment, and two successive PCR amplification steps followed. The authors processed their data as follows. MIGEC was used to demultiplex reads and group reads by UMI, and MiTCR was used to assemble and quantify clonotypes. To exclude erroneous sequences, only TCR cDNA sequences supported by at least two reads were retained. The tcR package was used for downstream repertoire analysis, and clonotypes were matched between fractions using CDR3 nucleotide sequence together with V segment. VDJmatch was used to annotate antigen specificity against VDJdb, with one amino acid substitution in CDR3 permitted. Through TCRdb reprocessing, the reads give one entry per CDR3 protein sequence; DNA is omitted. The V and J calls here are based on TCRdb, not the publication. The sample's table covers 400,000 to 450,000 distinct CDR3 sequences. The ten largest clones take up roughly 8% of the sample.

The germline V gene gives CDR1 as MDHEN and CDR2 as SYDVKM. The CDR3 covers 16 residues, taking in both the cysteine and the phenylalanine. No nucleotide data were recorded. A commercial ELISA kit detecting HCMV-specific IgG in serum was used to determine HCMV serostatus. Peripheral blood mononuclear cells were isolated from blood by Ficoll density gradient centrifugation. The sample was blood T cells: a sorted CD56 or NKG2C T cell subset, CD4+ or CD8+ T cells, or bulk PBMC T cells (not recorded which). The source is a woman between 18 and 75 years old in good health. The sequence is built from TRBV28 and TRBJ2-1; without DNA, the TCRdb call of TRBD2 cannot be checked. The CDR3 loop reads CASSSRGRGAYYEQFF.